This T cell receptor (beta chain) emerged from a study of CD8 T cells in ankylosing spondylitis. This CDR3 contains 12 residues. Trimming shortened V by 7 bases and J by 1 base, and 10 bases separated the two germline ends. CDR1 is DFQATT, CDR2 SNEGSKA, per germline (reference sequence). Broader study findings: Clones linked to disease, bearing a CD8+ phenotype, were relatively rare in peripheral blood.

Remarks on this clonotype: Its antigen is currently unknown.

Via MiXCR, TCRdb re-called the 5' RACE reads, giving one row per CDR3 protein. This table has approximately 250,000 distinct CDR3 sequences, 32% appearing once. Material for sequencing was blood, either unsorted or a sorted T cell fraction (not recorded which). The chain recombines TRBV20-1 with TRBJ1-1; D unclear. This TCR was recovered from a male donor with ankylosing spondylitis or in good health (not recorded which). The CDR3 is CSEIRQNTEAFF. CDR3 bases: TGCAGTGAGATCCGGCAGAACACTGAAGCTTTCTTT.